This TCR beta chain emerged from a study of pediatric ulcerative colitis. Study details: Six to eight patients showed pancolitis and two showed left-sided colitis. General study findings and limits: Rectal repertoires separated controls, mild-moderate and acute severe colitis. No controls had the two rectal clonotypes shared by ulcerative colitis patients. Ulcerative colitis patients shared more blood-rectal clones than controls.

With regard to this clone: The antigen remains undetermined.

Generated by immunoSEQ multiplex PCR, the TCRdb table keeps only in-frame clones and is missing some. This sample has roughly 70,000 clones, with less than 90% found just once. The trim removed 4 bases at V and 6 bases at J, leaving 8 bases unmatched. The CDR3 spans 13 residues. The germline V gene encodes CDR1 GTSNPN and CDR2 SVGIG (reference sequence). This TCR derives from a boy aged 5-17 years with severe ulcerative colitis. The chain has TRBV30 and TRBJ1-1; 7 bases are a match to TRBD1. The sequenced material came from blood. As DNA, the CDR3 is TGTGCCTGGACCTCAGGGGGTCCCCCTGAAGCTTTCTTT. Encoded protein: CAWTSGGPPEAFF.